These 18 T cell receptor beta chains share one sample of origin, sequenced in a study of blood T cells in healthy people across ages. Through a sample-barcoded 5' primer and a J-beta primer mix, a second PCR was run for about 6 to 11 cycles. TCRdb reanalysed the 5' RACE reads using MiXCR and keeps one entry per CDR3 protein. This repertoire shows 350,000 to 450,000 distinct CDR3 sequences, roughly half found once; its top ten account for 51%. The specimen was blood. Source of these receptors: a man in his 60s in good health.

The table lists this clonotype with a count of one. The chain employs TRBV20-1 and TRBJ2-4; 9 bases agree with TRBD2. The J segment lost 6 bases and the V segment lost 5 bases, leaving 11 bases of the junction unmatched. Germline CDR1 and CDR2: DFQATT and SNEGSKA (reference sequence). This CDR3 is 15 amino acids long. CDR3 loop: CSAERAGGHGNIQYF. DNA of the CDR3: TGCAGTGCTGAACGGGCGGGGGGGCATGGAAACATTCAGTACTTC.

V usage is TRBV5-8 and J usage is TRBJ2-3; D remains ambiguous. With 3 bases removed from V and 3 bases from J, the gap between germline ends came to 8 bases. Germline V gives CDR1 SGHTS, CDR2 YDEGEE. The CDR3 is 13 residues long. The DNA of the CDR3 is TGTGCCAGCAGCTCCACCCAGACAGATACGCAGTATTTT. The encoded protein is CASSSTQTDTQYF.

The chain combines TRBV5-1 with TRBJ2-7, with TRBD1 matching over 7 bases. Trimming cost V 7 bases and J 3 bases; bases outside gene matches: 16. CDR3 length: 16 amino acids. In germline, CDR1 is SGHRS, CDR2 YFSETQ. CDR3 sequence reads: CASGPQGREPSYEQYF. In DNA, the CDR3 is TGCGCCAGCGGCCCACAGGGGAGAGAGCCTAGCTACGAGCAGTACTTC.

This clonotype occurred a few times. J is TRBJ2-1 and V is TRBV20-1; no reliable D call. From germline, CDR1 is DFQATT and CDR2 SNEGSKA (reference sequence). This CDR3 is 13 amino acids long. V gave up 4 bases and J gave up 4 bases, with 11 bases separating them. The CDR3 spells CSAISLLYNEQFF. The DNA for the CDR3 is TGCAGTGCTATATCCCTTTTGTACAATGAGCAGTTCTTC.

This clonotype has just a few counts. The gene calls are TRBV27 and TRBJ2-7; TRBD1 agrees at 7 bases. Germline trimming cut 8 bases from V and 0 bases from J; bases unmatched to any gene: 13. This CDR3 spans 16 amino acids. The germline V gene has CDR1 MNHEY and CDR2 SMNVEV (reference sequence). The CDR3 nucleotides read TGTGCCAGCCGCGGTCACAGGGACAGTAGCTCCTACGAGCAGTACTTC. Residues: CASRGHRDSSSYEQYF.

At least ten counts were recorded for this clonotype. The genes are TRBV20-1 and TRBJ2-1; D tentatively fits TRBD1 or TRBD2 (5 bases each). Germline CDR1 reads DFQATT; CDR2 reads SNEGSKA (reference sequence). Trimming cost V 7 bases and J 7 bases, with 11 bases left between them. This CDR3 has 11 amino acids. This chain's CDR3 is CSVHGTNEQFF. For the CDR3, the DNA is TGCAGTGTTCACGGGACGAATGAGCAGTTCTTC.

The CDR3, as DNA: TGTGCCAGCAGCAACAGGGTTACCTACGAGCAGTACTTC. It translates to CASSNRVTYEQYF. The chain couples TRBV7-9 to TRBJ2-7, with a tentative D call TRBD1 (6 bases). V gave up 5 bases and J gave up 2 bases, with 10 bases separating them. From germline, CDR1 is SEHNR and CDR2 FQNEAQ (reference sequence). The CDR3 loop spans 13 amino acids.

V usage is TRBV5-1 and J usage is TRBJ2-7, with D tentatively TRBD1 (6 bases). CDR3 length equals 14 residues. Trimming removed 4 bases from V and 0 bases from J, with 11 bases in between. Germline V gives CDR1 SGHRS, CDR2 YFSETQ. CDR3 in amino acids: CASSLDSPSYEQYF. The CDR3 nucleotides read TGCGCCAGCAGCCTGGACAGTCCCTCCTACGAGCAGTACTTC.

The V gene is TRBV11-2, the J gene TRBJ1-2; 7 nucleotides align to TRBD1. Germline CDR1 SGHAT, CDR2 FQNNGV. This CDR3 is built from 15 residues. Trimming removed 1 base from V and 4 bases from J; junction bases left unmatched: 6. The CDR3 loop is CASSLGGGTVYGYTF. CDR3 DNA sequence: TGTGCCAGCAGCTTAGGGGGCGGGACAGTCTATGGCTACACCTTC.

The rearrangement uses TRBV20-1 and TRBJ1-2, with D possibly TRBD1 on 5 matching bases. Germline V gives CDR1 DFQATT, CDR2 SNEGSKA (reference sequence). CDR3 length: 15 amino acids. V was trimmed by 0 bases and J by 3 bases, leaving 14 bases between them. CDR3 in DNA: TGCAGTGCTAGAGATCGTACGGGGCGGGACTATGGCTACACCTTC. As protein: CSARDRTGRDYGYTF.

The chain links TRBV30 to TRBJ1-2, with TRBD1 matching over 9 bases. Germline values: CDR1 GTSNPN, CDR2 SVGIG (reference sequence). V gave up 3 bases and J gave up 3 bases; unmatched junction bases: 2. The CDR3 spans 13 residues. This chain's CDR3 is CAWRDRGYYGYTF. CDR3 DNA sequence: TGTGCCTGGAGGGACAGGGGATACTATGGCTACACCTTC.

The chain combines TRBV30 with TRBJ1-2; D is unclear. Germline-derived CDR1 and CDR2 are GTSNPN and SVGIG (reference sequence). CDR3 length equals 11 residues. Trimming cost V 2 bases and J 8 bases, with 9 bases left between them. CDR3 in DNA: TGTGCCTGGAGTCCTCTAACCGGCTACACCTTC. This gives the protein CAWSPLTGYTF.

V gene TRBV6-2 or TRBV6-3 combines with J gene TRBJ2-5; 8 bases fit TRBD1. Near its end, the DNA agrees better with TRBJ2-7, so the J call may be wrong. The germline CDR1 and CDR2 sequences are MNHEY and SVGEGT. The CDR3 runs 15 residues. Here the CDR3 DNA reads TGTGCCAGCAGCCCACAGGGGGTCTCCCTCTACGAGCAGTACTTC. It is translated as CASSPQGVSLYEQYF.

This sequence joins TRBV12-3 or TRBV12-4 and TRBJ2-4, with 7 bases matching TRBD1. Gene TRBJ2-7 matches the end of the DNA better, so the J call may be wrong. This CDR3 comprises 14 residues. CDR3 bases: TGTGCCAGCAGTTTATACAGGGGATGGGGCGAGCAGTACTTC. Its translation: CASSLYRGWGEQYF.

This clonotype was seen more than once but under ten times. V and J are TRBV24-1 and TRBJ1-1; no firm D call. The V end lost 5 bases, the J end lost 1 base, and 16 bases lay between the germline ends. The CDR3 runs 16 residues. Germline V gives CDR1 KGHDR, CDR2 SFDVKD. In DNA, the CDR3 is TGTGCCACCAGTGTCCCGGGGTTCGGACGGAACACTGAAGCTTTCTTT. Its translation: CATSVPGFGRNTEAFF.

The rearrangement links TRBV11-2 to TRBJ1-6; D is perhaps TRBD1 (6 bases). This CDR3 comprises 15 residues. Germline loops: CDR1 SGHAT, CDR2 FQNNGV. The V end lost 5 bases, the J end lost 8 bases, and 16 bases lay between the germline ends. CDR3 in amino acids: CASSRSGGTHSPLHF. The DNA for the CDR3 is TGTGCCAGCAGCCGATCGGGGGGGACACATTCACCCCTCCACTTT.

The CDR3: CSARTSGPKGTDTQYF. In DNA, the CDR3 is TGCAGTGCCCGGACTAGCGGACCGAAGGGCACAGATACGCAGTATTTT. V and J are TRBV20-1 and TRBJ2-3; TRBD2 matches at 10 bases. This CDR3 has 16 amino acids. CDR1 and CDR2 (germline): DFQATT, SNEGSKA (reference sequence). Losses at the gene ends were 6 bases for V and 1 base for J; bases not matched to a gene: 10.

CDR3 nucleotide sequence: TGCGCCAGCAGCTTGGTCAACAATGAGCAGTTCTTC. Translating gives CASSLVNNEQFF. This chain links TRBV5-1 with TRBJ2-1; D is undetermined. Per the germline V gene, CDR1 is SGHRS and CDR2 is YFSETQ. This CDR3 has 12 amino acids. V gave up 0 bases and J gave up 5 bases, with 3 bases separating them.